This is a list of T cell receptor beta chains from one sample in a study of blood T cell repertoires in COVID-19. Clones were read by immunoSEQ multiplex PCR, and TCRdb kept only the in-frame ones, dropping some. The data contain about 160,000 clones, roughly 90% of them singletons. Sequenced input: peripheral blood. The origin of the receptors is a man younger than 40 with COVID-19, enrolled during active disease. The CDR3 runs from the conserved cysteine through the conserved F or W. D genes are given only for firm matches. Only part of the rows carry a size: once, few, many, or a class if the clone is expanded.

cdr3_aa cdr3_nt v_call d_call clone_size j_call
CASSRRVNTEAFF TGTGCCAGCAGTAGGAGGGTGAACACTGAAGCTTTCTTT TRBV28 . . TRBJ1-1
CASSPSALLYNEQFF TGTGCCAGCAGCCCTTCAGCCTTACTATACAATGAGCAGTTCTTC TRBV11-3 . . TRBJ2-1
CASSYGHLKSYEQYF TGTGCCAGCAGTTACGGTCACCTAAAGTCCTACGAGCAGTACTTC TRBV6-6 . once TRBJ2-7
CASSLRGTYEQYF TGTGCCAGCAGTTTACGGGGGACCTACGAGCAGTACTTC TRBV12-3/TRBV12-4 . once TRBJ2-7
CASRSGGRTDTQYF TGTGCCAGTAGGAGCGGGGGCCGCACAGATACGCAGTATTTT TRBV19 TRBD2 . TRBJ2-3
CASSPPDRGPSGPQHF TGTGCCAGCTCACCCCCCGACAGGGGGCCCTCCGGGCCCCAGCATTTT TRBV18 TRBD1 . TRBJ1-5
CASSLGRSRSSYNSPLHF TGTGCCAGCAGCCTAGGAAGGAGTCGTAGCTCCTATAATTCACCCCTCCACTTT TRBV11-2 . . TRBJ1-6
CASSQRTGGGQETQYF TGTGCCAGCAGCCAACGGACAGGGGGCGGCCAAGAGACCCAGTACTTC TRBV11-3 TRBD1 . TRBJ2-5
CASRRSGGRGYTF TGTGCCAGCAGACGCTCAGGGGGGCGCGGCTACACCTTC TRBV6-6 TRBD1 once TRBJ1-2
CASSQTGGGEKLFF TGTGCCAGCAGCCAGACAGGGGGCGGTGAAAAACTGTTTTTT TRBV7-3 TRBD1 . TRBJ1-4
CATSDRGRQGAYNEQFF TGTGCCACCAGTGACCGCGGGCGACAGGGGGCCTACAATGAGCAGTTCTTC TRBV24-1 TRBD1 . TRBJ2-1
CASSPGQMGQPQHF TGTGCCAGCAGCCCGGGACAGATGGGTCAGCCCCAGCATTTT TRBV4-2 TRBD1 once TRBJ1-5
CASSKESGAGNTIYF TGTGCCAGCAGCAAAGAATCAGGGGCGGGAAACACCATATATTTT TRBV9 . . TRBJ1-3
CASSPQGGKETQYF TGTGCCAGCAGTCCGCAGGGAGGGAAAGAGACCCAGTACTTC TRBV28 TRBD2 . TRBJ2-5
CASSLAGGVSYEQYF TGCGCCAGCAGCTTGGCCGGGGGGGTGTCCTACGAGCAGTACTTC TRBV5-1 TRBD2 . TRBJ2-7
CASTSAGGGTQYF TGTGCCAGCACTTCGGCGGGAGGGGGTACGCAGTATTTT TRBV12-3/TRBV12-4 TRBD2 medium-sized TRBJ2-3
CASSPRDTEAFF TGTGCCAGCAGCCCCCGGGACACTGAAGCTTTCTTT TRBV21-1 . . TRBJ1-1
CASSVQLWRQNTEAFF TGTGCCAGTAGTGTTCAACTGTGGCGGCAGAACACTGAAGCTTTCTTT TRBV19 . . TRBJ1-1
CASSQDWGEGRAYEQYF TGCGCCAGCAGCCAAGATTGGGGGGAAGGGAGGGCCTACGAGCAGTACTTC TRBV4-3 TRBD2 once TRBJ2-7
CAISVGTSGGYKDGEQFF TGTGCCATCAGTGTTGGGACTAGCGGGGGTTACAAAGACGGTGAGCAGTTCTTC TRBV10-3 TRBD2 . TRBJ2-1
CASSQDWTGVYEQYF TGTGCCAGCAGCCAAGATTGGACAGGGGTCTACGAGCAGTACTTC TRBV4-2 TRBD1 . TRBJ2-7
CASSPQSPSYEQYF TGTGCCAGCAGCCCACAGTCCCCCTCCTACGAGCAGTACTTC TRBV7-8 . . TRBJ2-7
CATTDSSYEQYF TGTGCCACCACAGATAGCTCCTACGAGCAGTACTTC TRBV5-6 . . TRBJ2-7
CASSQDGGQGTDTQYF TGCGCCAGCAGCCAAGACGGAGGACAGGGAACAGATACGCAGTATTTT TRBV4-3 TRBD1 . TRBJ2-3
CASSYSRDRLQEEKLFF TGTGCCAGCAGTTACTCCCGGGACAGACTACAGGAGGAAAAACTGTTTTTT TRBV6-2/TRBV6-3 TRBD1 few TRBJ1-4
CASSPGTANTEAFF TGTGCCAGCTCACCGGGGACAGCAAACACTGAAGCTTTCTTT TRBV18 TRBD1 . TRBJ1-1
CASSPGQGEINEKLFF TGCGCCAGCAGCCCCGGACAGGGGGAGATTAATGAAAAACTGTTTTTT TRBV5-1 TRBD1 once TRBJ1-4
CASSLVGLAGGAYEQYF TGCGCCAGCAGCTTGGTGGGACTAGCGGGAGGGGCCTACGAGCAGTACTTC TRBV5-1 TRBD2 . TRBJ2-7
CASSLGSSGEQYF TGTGCCAGCAGCTTAGGTAGTAGCGGAGAGCAGTACTTC TRBV7-9 . . TRBJ2-7
CASSYSQGANQPQHF TGTGCCAGCAGTTACTCGCAGGGTGCCAATCAGCCCCAGCATTTT TRBV6-5 . . TRBJ1-5
CASSLAHQETIYF TGTGCCAGCAGCTTAGCTCACCAGGAAACCATATATTTT TRBV7-2 . . TRBJ1-3
CASSPYSGMNTEAFF TGTGCCAGCAGTCCCTACTCAGGAATGAACACTGAAGCTTTCTTT TRBV27 . . TRBJ1-1
CASSSFGTGIHEQYF TGTGCCAGCAGCTCCTTCGGGACAGGGATTCACGAGCAGTACTTC TRBV7-9 TRBD1 . TRBJ2-7
CASSYSGGQNYGYTF TGTGCCAGCAGTTACTCGGGGGGACAGAACTATGGCTACACCTTC TRBV6-6 TRBD1 . TRBJ1-2
CASSFAGTGGHTF TGTGCCAGCAGTTTTGCCGGGACAGGGGGCCATACCTTC TRBV27 TRBD1 . TRBJ1-2
CASSLDLGRVNEQYF TGTGCCAGCAGCTTAGATCTGGGCAGGGTCAACGAGCAGTACTTC TRBV7-9 . . TRBJ2-7
CASSPGTGDQPQHF TGTGCCAGCAGCCCGGGGACAGGGGATCAGCCCCAGCATTTT TRBV5-4 TRBD1 . TRBJ1-5
CASSDGLQGAQETQYF TGTGCCAGCAGTGATGGATTACAGGGGGCCCAAGAGACCCAGTACTTC TRBV6-1 TRBD1 . TRBJ2-5
CASSPGFEQFF TGTGCCAGCAGCCCGGGATTTGAGCAGTTCTTC TRBV9 . . TRBJ2-1
CASSVGTGGEQFF TGTGCCAGCAGCGTGGGGACAGGAGGTGAGCAGTTCTTC TRBV9 TRBD1 . TRBJ2-1
CASSLAIGTGGVTQYF TGTGCCAGCAGCTTAGCTATCGGGACAGGTGGGGTGACCCAGTACTTC TRBV7-9 TRBD1 . TRBJ2-5
CASSDRTFTYGYTF TGTGCCAGCAGTGATCGGACATTTACCTATGGCTACACCTTC TRBV2 . . TRBJ1-2
CASSVEARGPTNEKLFF TGTGCCAGCAGCGTAGAGGCCAGGGGCCCAACTAATGAAAAACTGTTTTTT TRBV9 . . TRBJ1-4
CASSLRRGQFF TGTGCCAGCAGCTTACGGCGCGGACAGTTCTTC TRBV7-2 . . TRBJ2-1
CASSPTSGQETQYF TGTGCCAGCAGCCCGACTAGCGGACAAGAGACCCAGTACTTC TRBV3-1/TRBV3-2 TRBD2 . TRBJ2-5
CASKLQGGGYEQYF TGTGCCAGCAAACTTCAGGGGGGCGGATACGAGCAGTACTTC TRBV7-9 . . TRBJ2-7
CASSLSRDQPQHF TGTGCCAGCAGTTTATCCCGGGATCAGCCCCAGCATTTT TRBV12-3/TRBV12-4 . . TRBJ1-5
CASSLGLQASYNEQFF TGTGCCAGCAGCTTAGGCTTACAGGCCTCCTACAATGAGCAGTTCTTC TRBV7-9 . . TRBJ2-1
CASRFATGASGELFF TGTGCCAGCAGATTCGCGACAGGGGCCAGCGGGGAGCTGTTTTTT TRBV2 TRBD1 . TRBJ2-2
CASSPLTPQGYGYTF TGTGCCAGCAGCCCGTTGACACCACAGGGGTATGGCTACACCTTC TRBV28 TRBD1 once TRBJ1-2